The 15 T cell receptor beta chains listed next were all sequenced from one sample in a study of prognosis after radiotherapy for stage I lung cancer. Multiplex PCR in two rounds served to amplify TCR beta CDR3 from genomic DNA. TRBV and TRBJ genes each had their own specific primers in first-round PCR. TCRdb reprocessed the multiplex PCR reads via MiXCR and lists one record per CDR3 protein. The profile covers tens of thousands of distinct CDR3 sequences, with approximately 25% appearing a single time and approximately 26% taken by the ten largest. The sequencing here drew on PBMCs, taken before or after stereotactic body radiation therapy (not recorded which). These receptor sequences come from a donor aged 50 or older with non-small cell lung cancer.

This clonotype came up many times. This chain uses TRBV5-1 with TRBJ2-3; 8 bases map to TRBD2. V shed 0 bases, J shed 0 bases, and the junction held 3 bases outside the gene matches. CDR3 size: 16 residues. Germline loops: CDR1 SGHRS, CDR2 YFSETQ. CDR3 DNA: TGCGCCAGCAGCTTGGGTCCTAGCGGGAGCACAGATACGCAGTATTTT. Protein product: CASSLGPSGSTDTQYF.

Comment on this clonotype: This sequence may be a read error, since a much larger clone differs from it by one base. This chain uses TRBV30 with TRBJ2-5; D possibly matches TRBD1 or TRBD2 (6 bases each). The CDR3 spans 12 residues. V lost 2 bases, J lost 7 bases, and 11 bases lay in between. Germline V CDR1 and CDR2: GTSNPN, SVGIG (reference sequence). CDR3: CAWSTGRRTQYF. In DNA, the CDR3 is TGTGCCTGGAGTACAGGGAGGCGGACCCAGTACTTC.

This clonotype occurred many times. The CDR3 nucleotides are TGTGCCAGTAGTATACCCACGGCCAGGTTGGACTATGGCTACACCTTC. It yields the protein CASSIPTARLDYGYTF. This chain links TRBV19 with TRBJ1-2; D not certain. The germline V gene encodes CDR1 LNHDA and CDR2 SQIVND (reference sequence). V lost 2 bases and J 3 bases, leaving 16 bases between the germline ends. This CDR3 is 16 amino acids long. Variable domain in full (rest from reference TRBV19 and TRBJ1-2): DGGITQSPKYLFRKEGQNVTLSCEQNLNHDAMYWYRQDPGQGLRLIYYSQIVNDFQKGDIAEGYSVSREKKESFPLTVTSAQKNPTAFYLCASSIPTARLDYGYTFGSGTRLTVV.

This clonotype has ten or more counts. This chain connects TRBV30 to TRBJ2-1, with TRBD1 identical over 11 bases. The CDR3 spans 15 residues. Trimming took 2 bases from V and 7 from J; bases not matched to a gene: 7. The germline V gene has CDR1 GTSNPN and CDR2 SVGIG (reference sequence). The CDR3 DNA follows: TGTGCCTGGAGTAAAGGACAGGGGGCACCGAATGAGCAGTTCTTC. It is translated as CAWSKGQGAPNEQFF.

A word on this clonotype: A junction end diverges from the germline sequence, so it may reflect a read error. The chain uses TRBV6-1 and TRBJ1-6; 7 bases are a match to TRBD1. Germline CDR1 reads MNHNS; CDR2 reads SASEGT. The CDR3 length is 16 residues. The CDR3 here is CASSARTRDSNSPVHF. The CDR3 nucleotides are TGTGCCAGCAGTGCTCGCACACGGGACAGTAATTCACCCGTCCACTTT.

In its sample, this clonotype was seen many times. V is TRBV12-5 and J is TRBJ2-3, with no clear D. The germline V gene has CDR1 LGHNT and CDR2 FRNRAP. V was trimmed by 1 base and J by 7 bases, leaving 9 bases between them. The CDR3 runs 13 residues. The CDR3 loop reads CASGLDERNTQYF. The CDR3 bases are TGTGCTAGTGGTTTGGATGAAAGGAATACGCAGTATTTT.

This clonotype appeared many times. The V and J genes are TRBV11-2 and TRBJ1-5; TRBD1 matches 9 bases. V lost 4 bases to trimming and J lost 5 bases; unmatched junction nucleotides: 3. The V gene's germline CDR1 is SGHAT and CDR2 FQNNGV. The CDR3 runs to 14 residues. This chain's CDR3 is CASSSDRGHQPQHF. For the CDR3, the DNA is TGTGCCAGCAGCTCGGACAGGGGCCATCAGCCCCAGCATTTT.

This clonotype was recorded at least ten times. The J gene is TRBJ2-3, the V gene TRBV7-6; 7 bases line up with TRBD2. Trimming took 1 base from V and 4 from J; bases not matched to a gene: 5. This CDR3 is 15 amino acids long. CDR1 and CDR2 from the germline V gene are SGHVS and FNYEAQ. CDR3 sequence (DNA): TGTGCCAGCAGCTTAGAGGTTGCGGGAGCAGATACGCAGTATTTT. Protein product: CASSLEVAGADTQYF.

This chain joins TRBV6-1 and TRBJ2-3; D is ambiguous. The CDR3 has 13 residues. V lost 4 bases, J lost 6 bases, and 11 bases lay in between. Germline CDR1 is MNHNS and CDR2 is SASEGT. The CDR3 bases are TGTGCCAGCAGTGCTGAGACCGCGGATACGCAGTATTTT. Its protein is CASSAETADTQYF.

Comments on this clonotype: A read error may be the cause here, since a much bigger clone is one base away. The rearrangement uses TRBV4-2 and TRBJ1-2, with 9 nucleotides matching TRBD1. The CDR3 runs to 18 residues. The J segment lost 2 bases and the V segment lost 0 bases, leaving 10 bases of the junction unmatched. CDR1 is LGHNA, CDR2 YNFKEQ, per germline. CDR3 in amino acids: CASSQDLKGQGSNYGYTF. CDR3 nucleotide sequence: TGTGCCAGCAGCCAAGATCTCAAGGGACAGGGATCCAACTATGGCTACACCTTC.

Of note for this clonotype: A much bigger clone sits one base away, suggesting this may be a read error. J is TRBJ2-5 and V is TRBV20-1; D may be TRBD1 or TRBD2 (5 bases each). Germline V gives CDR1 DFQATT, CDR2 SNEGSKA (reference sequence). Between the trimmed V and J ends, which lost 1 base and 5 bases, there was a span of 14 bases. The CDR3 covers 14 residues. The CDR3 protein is CSARVGVWGETQYF. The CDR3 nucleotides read TGCAGTGCTAGAGTGGGAGTTTGGGGGGAGACCCAGTACTTC.

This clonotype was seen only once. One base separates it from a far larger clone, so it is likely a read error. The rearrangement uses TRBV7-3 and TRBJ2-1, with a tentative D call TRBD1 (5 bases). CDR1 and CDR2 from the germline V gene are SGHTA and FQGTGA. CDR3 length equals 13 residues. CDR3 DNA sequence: TGTGCCTGCAGCCAGGGCCCCAACAATGAGCAGTTCTTC. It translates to CACSQGPNNEQFF.

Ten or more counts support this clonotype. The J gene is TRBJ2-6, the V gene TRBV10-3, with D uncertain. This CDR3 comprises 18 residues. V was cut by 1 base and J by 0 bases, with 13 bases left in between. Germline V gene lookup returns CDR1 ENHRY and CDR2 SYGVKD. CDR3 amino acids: CAISEYDLADSGANVLTF. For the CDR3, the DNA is TGTGCCATCAGTGAGTATGACCTCGCCGACTCTGGGGCCAACGTCCTGACTTTC.

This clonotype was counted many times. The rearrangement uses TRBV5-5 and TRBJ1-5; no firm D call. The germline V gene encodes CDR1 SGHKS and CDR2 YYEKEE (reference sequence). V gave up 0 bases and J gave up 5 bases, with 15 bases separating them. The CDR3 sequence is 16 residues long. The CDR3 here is CASSLDLATGDQPQHF. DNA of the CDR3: TGTGCCAGCAGCTTGGACCTCGCGACCGGCGATCAGCCCCAGCATTTT.

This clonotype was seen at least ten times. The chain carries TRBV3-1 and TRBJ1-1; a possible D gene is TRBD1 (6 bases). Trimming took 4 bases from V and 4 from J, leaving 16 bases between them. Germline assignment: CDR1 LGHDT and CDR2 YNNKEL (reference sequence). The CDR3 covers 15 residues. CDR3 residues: CASSPMAGAATEAFF. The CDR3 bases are TGTGCCAGCAGCCCGATGGCGGGGGCGGCCACTGAAGCTTTCTTT.